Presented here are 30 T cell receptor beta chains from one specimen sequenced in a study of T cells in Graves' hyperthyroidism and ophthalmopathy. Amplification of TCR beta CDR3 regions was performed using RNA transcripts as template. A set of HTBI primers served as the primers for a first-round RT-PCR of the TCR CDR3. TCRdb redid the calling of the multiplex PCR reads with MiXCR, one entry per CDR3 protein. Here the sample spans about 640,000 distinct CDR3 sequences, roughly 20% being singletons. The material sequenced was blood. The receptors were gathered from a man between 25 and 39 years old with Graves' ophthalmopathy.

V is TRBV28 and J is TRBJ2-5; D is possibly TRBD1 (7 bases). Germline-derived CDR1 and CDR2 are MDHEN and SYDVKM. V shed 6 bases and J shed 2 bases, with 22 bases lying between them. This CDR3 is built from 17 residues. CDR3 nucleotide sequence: TGTGCCAGCAGCTCCGGACCCGGGCGGGGACAGCAAGAGACCCAGTACTTC. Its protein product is CASSSGPGRGQQETQYF.

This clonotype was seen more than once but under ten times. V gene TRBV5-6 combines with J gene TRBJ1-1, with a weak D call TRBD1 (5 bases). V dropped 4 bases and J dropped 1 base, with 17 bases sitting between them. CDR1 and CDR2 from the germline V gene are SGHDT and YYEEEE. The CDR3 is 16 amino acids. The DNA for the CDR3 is TGTGCCAGCAGCCAAGACTGGACACGAAAGAACACTGAAGCTTTCTTT. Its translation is CASSQDWTRKNTEAFF.

The CDR3 loop reads CSAPDRGGTQPQHF. DNA of the CDR3: TGCAGTGCACCTGACAGGGGAGGAACTCAGCCCCAGCATTTT. This chain links TRBV20-1 with TRBJ1-5; 8 bases align to TRBD1. This CDR3 is built from 14 residues. Per germline, CDR1 DFQATT and CDR2 SNEGSKA (reference sequence). Trimming removed 6 bases from V and 6 bases from J; junction bases left unmatched: 10.

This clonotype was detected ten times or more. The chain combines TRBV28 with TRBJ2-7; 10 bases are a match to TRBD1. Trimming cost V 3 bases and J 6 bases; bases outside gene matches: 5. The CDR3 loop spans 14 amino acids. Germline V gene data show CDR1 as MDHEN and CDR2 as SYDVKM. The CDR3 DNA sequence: TGTGCCAGCAGTTTCCCGGACAGGGGGGTCGAGCAGTACTTC. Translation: CASSFPDRGVEQYF. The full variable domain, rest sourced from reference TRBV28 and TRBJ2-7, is DVKVTQSSRYLVKRTGEKVFLECVQDMDHENMFWYRQDPGLGLRLIYFSYDVKMKEKGDIPEGYSVSREKKERFSLILESASTNQTSMYLCASSFPDRGVEQYFGPGTRLTVT.

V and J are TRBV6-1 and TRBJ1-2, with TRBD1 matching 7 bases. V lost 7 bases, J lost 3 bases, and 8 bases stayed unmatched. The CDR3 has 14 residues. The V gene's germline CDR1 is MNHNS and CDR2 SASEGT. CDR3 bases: TGTGCCAGCAAAAGACAGGGTGGTGACTATGGCTACACCTTC. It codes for CASKRQGGDYGYTF.

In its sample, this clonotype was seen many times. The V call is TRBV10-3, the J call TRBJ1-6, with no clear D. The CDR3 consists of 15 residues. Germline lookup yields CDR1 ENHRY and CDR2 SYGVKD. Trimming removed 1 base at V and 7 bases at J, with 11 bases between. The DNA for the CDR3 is TGTGCCATCAGTGAGTTGGAGGGCCGGAATTCACCCCTCCACTTT. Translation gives CAISELEGRNSPLHF.

The CDR3 DNA reads as TGCGCCAGCAGCCAAGCCCTAATTAGCGGGAGGGCCATCGGGGAGCTGTTTTTT. Its protein product is CASSQALISGRAIGELFF. V and J are TRBV4-3 and TRBJ2-2, with 11 bases matching TRBD2. Germline V gene sequence: CDR1 LGHNA, CDR2 YSLEER. V trimming: 1 base; J trimming: 7 bases; junction bases outside the gene matches: 11. CDR3 length equals 18 residues.

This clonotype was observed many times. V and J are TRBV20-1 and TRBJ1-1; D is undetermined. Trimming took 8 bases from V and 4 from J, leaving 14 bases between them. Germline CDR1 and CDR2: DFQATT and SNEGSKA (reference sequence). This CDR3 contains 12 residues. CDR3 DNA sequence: TGCAGTCCCAGTCCGCAGTCCACTGAAGCTTTCTTT. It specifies CSPSPQSTEAFF.

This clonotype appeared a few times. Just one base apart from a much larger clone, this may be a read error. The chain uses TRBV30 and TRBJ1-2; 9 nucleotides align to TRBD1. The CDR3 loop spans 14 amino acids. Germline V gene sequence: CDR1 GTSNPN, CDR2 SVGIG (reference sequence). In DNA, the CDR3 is TGTGCCTGGAACAACCGGGACAGGGTCTATAGCTACACCTTC. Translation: CAWNNRDRVYSYTF.

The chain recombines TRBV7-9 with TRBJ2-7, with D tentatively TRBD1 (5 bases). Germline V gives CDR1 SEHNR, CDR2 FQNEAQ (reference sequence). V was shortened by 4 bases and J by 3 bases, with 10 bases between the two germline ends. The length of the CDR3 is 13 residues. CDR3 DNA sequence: TGTGCCAGCAGCTCGACAGTGATCTACGAGCAGTACTTC. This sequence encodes CASSSTVIYEQYF.

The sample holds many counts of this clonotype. CDR3 nucleotides: TGTGCCAGCAGTTTAAGGGCCCCTTGGGGACTAGCGGGAGGACCATACGAGCAGTACTTC. It yields the protein CASSLRAPWGLAGGPYEQYF. The genes are TRBV27 and TRBJ2-7; 15 bases fit TRBD2. Germline V gene sequence: CDR1 MNHEY, CDR2 SMNVEV (reference sequence). CDR3 length: 20 amino acids. V lost 2 bases to trimming and J lost 4 bases; unmatched junction nucleotides: 15.

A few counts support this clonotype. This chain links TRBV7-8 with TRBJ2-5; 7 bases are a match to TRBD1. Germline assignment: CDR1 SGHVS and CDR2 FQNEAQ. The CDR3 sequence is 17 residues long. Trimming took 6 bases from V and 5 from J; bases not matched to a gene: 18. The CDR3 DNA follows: TGTGCCAGCAGACTCAGCTCAGGGGGAATAAAGGGGGAGACCCAGTACTTC. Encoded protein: CASRLSSGGIKGETQYF. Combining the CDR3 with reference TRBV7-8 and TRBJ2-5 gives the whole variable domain GAGVSQSPRYKVAKRGQDVALRCDPISGHVSLFWYQQALGQGPEFLTYFQNEAQLDKSGLPSDRFFAERPEGSVSTLKIQRTQQEDSAVYLCASRLSSGGIKGETQYFGPGTRLLVL.

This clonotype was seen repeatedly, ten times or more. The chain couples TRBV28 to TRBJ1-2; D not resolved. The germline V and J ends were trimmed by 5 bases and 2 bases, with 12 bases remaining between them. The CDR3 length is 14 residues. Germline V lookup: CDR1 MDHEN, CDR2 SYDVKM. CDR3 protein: CASSPIPGNYGYTF. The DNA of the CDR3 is TGTGCCAGCAGTCCCATTCCCGGGAACTATGGCTACACCTTC.

The CDR3, as DNA: TGTGCCAGCAGTCTCCCCGGCGGTGAGCAGTTCTTC. It is translated as CASSLPGGEQFF. The J gene is TRBJ2-1, the V gene TRBV28, with D uncertain. CDR1 and CDR2 from the germline V gene are MDHEN and SYDVKM. CDR3 length equals 12 residues. V shed 5 bases and J shed 9 bases, with 11 bases lying between them.

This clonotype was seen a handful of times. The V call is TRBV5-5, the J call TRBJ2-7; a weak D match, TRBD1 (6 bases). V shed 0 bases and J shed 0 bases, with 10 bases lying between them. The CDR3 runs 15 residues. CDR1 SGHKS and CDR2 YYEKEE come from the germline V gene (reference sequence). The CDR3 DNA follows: TGTGCCAGCAGCTTGGCTACAGGGAGCTCCTACGAGCAGTACTTC. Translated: CASSLATGSSYEQYF.

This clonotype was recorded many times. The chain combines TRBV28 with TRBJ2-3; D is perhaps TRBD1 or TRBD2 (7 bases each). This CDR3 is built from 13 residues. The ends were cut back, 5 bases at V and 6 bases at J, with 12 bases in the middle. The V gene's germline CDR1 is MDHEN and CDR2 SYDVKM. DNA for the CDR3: TGTGCCAGCAGTCGACAGGGAGGGGATACGCAGTATTTT. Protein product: CASSRQGGDTQYF.

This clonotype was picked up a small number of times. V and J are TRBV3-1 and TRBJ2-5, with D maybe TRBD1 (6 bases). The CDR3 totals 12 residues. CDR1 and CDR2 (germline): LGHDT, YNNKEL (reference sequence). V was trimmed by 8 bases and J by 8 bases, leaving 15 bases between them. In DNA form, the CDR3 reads TGTGCCAGCGCAAGGGGGACGGGAACCCAGTACTTC. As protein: CASARGTGTQYF.

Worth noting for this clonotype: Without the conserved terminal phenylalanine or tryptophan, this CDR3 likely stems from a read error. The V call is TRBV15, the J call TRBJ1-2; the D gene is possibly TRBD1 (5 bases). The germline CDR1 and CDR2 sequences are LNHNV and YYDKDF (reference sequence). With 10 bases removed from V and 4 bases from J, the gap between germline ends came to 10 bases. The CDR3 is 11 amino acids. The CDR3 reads CAIRGLYGYTL. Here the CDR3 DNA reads TGTGCCATTAGGGGCCTCTATGGCTACACCTTA.

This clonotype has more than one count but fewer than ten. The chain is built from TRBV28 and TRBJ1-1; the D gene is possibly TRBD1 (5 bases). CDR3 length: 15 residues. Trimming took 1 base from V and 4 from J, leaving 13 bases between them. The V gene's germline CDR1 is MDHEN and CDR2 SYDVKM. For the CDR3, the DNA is TGTGCCAGCAGTTTATTTGGGGGAGGAAGCACTGAAGCTTTCTTT. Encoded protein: CASSLFGGGSTEAFF.

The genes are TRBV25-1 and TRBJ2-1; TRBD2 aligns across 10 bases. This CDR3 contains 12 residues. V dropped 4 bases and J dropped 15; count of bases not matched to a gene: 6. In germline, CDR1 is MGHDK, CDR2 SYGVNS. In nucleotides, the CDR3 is TGTGCCAGCAGTGCAAGCGGGGGGGGTTGGTTCTTC. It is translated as CASSASGGGWFF. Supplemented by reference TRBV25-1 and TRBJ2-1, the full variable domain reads EADIYQTPRYLVIGTGKKITLECSQTMGHDKMYWYQQDPGMELHLIHYSYGVNSTEKGDLSSESTVSRIRTEHFPLTLESARPSHTSQYLCASSASGGGWFFGPGTRLTVL.

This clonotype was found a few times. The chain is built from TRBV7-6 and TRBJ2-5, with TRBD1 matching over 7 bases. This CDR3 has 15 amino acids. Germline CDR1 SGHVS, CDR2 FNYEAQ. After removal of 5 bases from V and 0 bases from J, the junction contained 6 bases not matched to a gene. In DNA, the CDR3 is TGTGCCAGCAGCCGAGGACAGGAGTACCAAGAGACCCAGTACTTC. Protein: CASSRGQEYQETQYF.

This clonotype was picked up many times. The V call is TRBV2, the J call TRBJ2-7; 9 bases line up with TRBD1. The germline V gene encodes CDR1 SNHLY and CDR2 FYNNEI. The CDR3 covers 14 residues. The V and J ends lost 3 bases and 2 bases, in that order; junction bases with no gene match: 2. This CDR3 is CASSERQGAYEQYF. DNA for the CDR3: TGTGCCAGCAGTGAGAGACAGGGGGCCTACGAGCAGTACTTC.

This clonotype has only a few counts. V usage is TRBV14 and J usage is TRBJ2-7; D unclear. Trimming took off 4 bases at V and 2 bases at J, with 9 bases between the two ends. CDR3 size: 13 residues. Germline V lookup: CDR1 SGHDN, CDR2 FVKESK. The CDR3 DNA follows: TGTGCCAGCAGCCCTCTCGAGGCCTACGAGCAGTACTTC. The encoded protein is CASSPLEAYEQYF.

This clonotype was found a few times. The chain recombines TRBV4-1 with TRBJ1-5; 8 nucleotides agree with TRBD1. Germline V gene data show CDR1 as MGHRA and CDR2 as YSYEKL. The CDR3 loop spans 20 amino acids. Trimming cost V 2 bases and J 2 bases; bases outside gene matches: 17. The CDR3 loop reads CASSQTHGTGRGVGNQPQHF. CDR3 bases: TGCGCCAGCAGCCAAACACACGGGACAGGCCGTGGGGTGGGCAATCAGCCCCAGCATTTT.

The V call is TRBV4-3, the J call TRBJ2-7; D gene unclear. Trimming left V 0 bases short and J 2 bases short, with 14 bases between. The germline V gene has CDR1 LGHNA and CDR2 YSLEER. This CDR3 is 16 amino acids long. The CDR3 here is CASSQDGSRSTYEQYF. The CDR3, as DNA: TGCGCCAGCAGCCAAGATGGTTCACGTAGTACCTACGAGCAGTACTTC.

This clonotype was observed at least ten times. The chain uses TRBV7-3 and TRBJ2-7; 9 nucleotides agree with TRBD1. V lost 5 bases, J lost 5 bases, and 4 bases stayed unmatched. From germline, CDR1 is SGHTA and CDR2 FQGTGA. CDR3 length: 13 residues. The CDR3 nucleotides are TGTGCCAGCAGCCGGGACAGGGCCAACGAGCAGTACTTC. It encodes CASSRDRANEQYF.

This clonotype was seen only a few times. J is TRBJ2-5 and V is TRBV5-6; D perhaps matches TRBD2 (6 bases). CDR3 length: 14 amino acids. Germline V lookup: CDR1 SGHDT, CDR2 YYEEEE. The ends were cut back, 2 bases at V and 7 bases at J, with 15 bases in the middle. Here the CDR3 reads CASSLLEGSATQYF. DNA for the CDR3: TGTGCCAGCAGCTTATTGGAGGGGTCGGCGACCCAGTACTTC.

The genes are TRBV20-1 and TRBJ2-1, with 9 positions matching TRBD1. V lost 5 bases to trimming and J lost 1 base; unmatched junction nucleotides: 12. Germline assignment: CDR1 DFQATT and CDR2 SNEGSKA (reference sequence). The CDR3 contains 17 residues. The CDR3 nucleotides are TGCAGTGCTCCCGGGACGGGGGGACAGGGTTCCTACAATGAGCAGTTCTTC. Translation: CSAPGTGGQGSYNEQFF.

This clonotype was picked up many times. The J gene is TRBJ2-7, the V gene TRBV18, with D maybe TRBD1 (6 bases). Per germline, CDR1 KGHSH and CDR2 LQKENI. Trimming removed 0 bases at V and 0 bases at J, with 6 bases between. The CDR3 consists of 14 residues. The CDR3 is CASSPPDSSYEQYF. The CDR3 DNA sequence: TGTGCCAGCTCACCACCGGACAGCTCCTACGAGCAGTACTTC.

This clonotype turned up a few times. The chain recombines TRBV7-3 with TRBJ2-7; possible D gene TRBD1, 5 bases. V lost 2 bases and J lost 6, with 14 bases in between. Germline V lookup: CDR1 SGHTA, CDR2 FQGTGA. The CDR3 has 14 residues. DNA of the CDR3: TGTGCCAGCAGCTTAGGGGCAGGTTGGAGCGAGCAGTACTTC. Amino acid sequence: CASSLGAGWSEQYF.